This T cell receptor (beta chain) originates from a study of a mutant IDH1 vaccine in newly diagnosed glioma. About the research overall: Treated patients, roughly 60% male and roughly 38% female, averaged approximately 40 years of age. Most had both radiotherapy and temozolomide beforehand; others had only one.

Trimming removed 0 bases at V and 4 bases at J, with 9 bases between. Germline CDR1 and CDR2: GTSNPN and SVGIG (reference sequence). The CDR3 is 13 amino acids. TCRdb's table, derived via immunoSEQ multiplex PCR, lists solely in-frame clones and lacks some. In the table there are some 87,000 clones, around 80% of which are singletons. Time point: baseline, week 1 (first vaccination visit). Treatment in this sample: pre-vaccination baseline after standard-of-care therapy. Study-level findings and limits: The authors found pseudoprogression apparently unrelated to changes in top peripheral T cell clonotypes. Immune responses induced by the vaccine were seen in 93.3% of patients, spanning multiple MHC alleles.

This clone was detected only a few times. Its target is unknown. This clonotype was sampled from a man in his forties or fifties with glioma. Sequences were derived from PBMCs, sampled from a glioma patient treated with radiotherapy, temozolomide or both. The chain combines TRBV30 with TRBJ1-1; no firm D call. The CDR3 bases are TGTGCCTGGAGTGTACGTACATCCACTGAAGCTTTCTTT. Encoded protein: CAWSVRTSTEAFF.